These T cell receptor beta chains were read from a single sample in a study of blood T cell repertoires in COVID-19. The table came from immunoSEQ multiplex PCR; TCRdb's copy has only in-frame clones and leaves some out. The data contain more than 200,000 clones, roughly 87% of them singletons. What was sequenced was PBMCs or T cells enriched from blood (not recorded which). These receptors originate from a woman aged 30 to 39 with acute COVID-19. CDR3s include the opening cysteine and the closing phenylalanine or tryptophan. Each record gives: V gene, CDR3 protein.

v_call: TRBV3-1/TRBV3-2
cdr3_aa: CASSHGRGTYTDTQYF

v_call: TRBV18
cdr3_aa: CASSLQGEGEAFF

v_call: TRBV6-5
cdr3_aa: CASSYQGDEQYF

v_call: TRBV5-1
cdr3_aa: CASSYDRGGTGELFF

v_call: TRBV7-9
cdr3_aa: CASSFKRSTSGNEQYF

v_call: TRBV19
cdr3_aa: CASSTLRGSSEKLFF

v_call: TRBV7-9
cdr3_aa: CASSLNGQGSPEAFF

v_call: TRBV6-1
cdr3_aa: CASSEAVDRGGEQYF

v_call: TRBV6-5
cdr3_aa: CASSSTLDSYEQYF

v_call: TRBV7-3
cdr3_aa: CASSLGSRGTYEQYF

v_call: TRBV30
cdr3_aa: CAWSVQSNQPQHF

v_call: TRBV7-8
cdr3_aa: CASSLWEGRGGPTDTQYF

v_call: TRBV4-3
cdr3_aa: CASSPGQGAGANVLTF

v_call: TRBV15
cdr3_aa: CATSRDLTGSNSPLHF

v_call: TRBV4-1
cdr3_aa: CASSPTKSHYEQYF

v_call: TRBV19
cdr3_aa: CASSDLGGGFEQYF

v_call: TRBV27
cdr3_aa: CASSLSLAGKWYEQYF

v_call: TRBV14
cdr3_aa: CASSSPGLLNSGANVLTF

v_call: TRBV9
cdr3_aa: CASSVEGAYTGELFF

v_call: TRBV10-1
cdr3_aa: CASRQGANQPQHF

v_call: TRBV3-1/TRBV3-2
cdr3_aa: CASSQLANTEAFF

v_call: TRBV6-5
cdr3_aa: CASNHDRQETQYF

v_call: TRBV30
cdr3_aa: CAWSPGQGAKTQYF

v_call: TRBV9
cdr3_aa: CASSVQDSSYEQYF

v_call: TRBV30
cdr3_aa: CARGTGGNTIYF